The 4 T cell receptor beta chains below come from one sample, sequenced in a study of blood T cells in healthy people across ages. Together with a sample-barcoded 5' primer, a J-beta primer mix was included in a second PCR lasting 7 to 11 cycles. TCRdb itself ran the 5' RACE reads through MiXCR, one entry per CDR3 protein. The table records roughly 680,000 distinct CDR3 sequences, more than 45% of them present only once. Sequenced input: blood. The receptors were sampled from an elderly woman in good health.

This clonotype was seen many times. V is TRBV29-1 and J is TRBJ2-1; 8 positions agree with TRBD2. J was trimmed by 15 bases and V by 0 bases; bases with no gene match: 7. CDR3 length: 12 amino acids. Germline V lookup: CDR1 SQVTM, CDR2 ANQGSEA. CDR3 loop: CSVEEQRERSFF. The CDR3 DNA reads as TGCAGCGTTGAAGAACAGCGGGAGAGGTCGTTCTTC.

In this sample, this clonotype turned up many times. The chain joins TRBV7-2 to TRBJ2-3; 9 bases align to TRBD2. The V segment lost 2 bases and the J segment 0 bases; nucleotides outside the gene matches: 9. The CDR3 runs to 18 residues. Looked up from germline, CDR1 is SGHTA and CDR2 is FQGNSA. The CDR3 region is CASSLWLAGIGSTDTQYF. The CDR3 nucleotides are TGTGCCAGCAGCTTATGGCTAGCGGGGATCGGTAGCACAGATACGCAGTATTTT.

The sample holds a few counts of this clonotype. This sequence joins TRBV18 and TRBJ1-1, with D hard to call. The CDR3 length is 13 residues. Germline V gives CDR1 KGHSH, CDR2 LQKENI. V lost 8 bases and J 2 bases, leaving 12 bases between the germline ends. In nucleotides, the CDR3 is TGTGCCAGCCAACCAGGAGCAAACACTGAAGCTTTCTTT. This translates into CASQPGANTEAFF.

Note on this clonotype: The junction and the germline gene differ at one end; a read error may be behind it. The CDR3 DNA follows: TGTGCCAGCAGCTTGGAGAAGGATTCACCCCCCCACTTT. This codes for CASSLEKDSPPHF. This sequence joins TRBV5-5 and TRBJ1-6; D call uncertain. This CDR3 spans 13 amino acids. CDR1 and CDR2 from the germline V gene are SGHKS and YYEKEE (reference sequence).